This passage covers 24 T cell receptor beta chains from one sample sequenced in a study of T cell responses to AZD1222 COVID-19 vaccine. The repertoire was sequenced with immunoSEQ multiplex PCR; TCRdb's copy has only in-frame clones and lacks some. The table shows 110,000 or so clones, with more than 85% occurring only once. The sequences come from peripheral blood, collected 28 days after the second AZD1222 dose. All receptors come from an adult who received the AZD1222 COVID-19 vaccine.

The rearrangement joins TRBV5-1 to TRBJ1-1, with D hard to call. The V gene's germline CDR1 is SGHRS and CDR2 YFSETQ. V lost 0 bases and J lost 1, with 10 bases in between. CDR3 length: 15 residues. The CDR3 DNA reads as TGCGCCAGCAGCTTGGGGCCGGGAACGAACACTGAAGCTTTCTTT. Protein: CASSLGPGTNTEAFF.

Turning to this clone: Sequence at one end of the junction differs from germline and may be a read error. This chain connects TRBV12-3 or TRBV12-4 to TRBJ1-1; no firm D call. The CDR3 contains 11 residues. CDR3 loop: CASSFLGESFF. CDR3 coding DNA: TGTGCCAGCAGTTTTTTGGGTGAATCTTTCTTT.

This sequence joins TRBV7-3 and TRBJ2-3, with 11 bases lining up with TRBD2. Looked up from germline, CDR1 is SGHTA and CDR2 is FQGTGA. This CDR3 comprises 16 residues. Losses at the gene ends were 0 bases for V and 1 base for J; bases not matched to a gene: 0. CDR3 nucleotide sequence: TGTGCCAGCAGCTTAACTAGCGGGGGGGGCACAGATACGCAGTATTTT. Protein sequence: CASSLTSGGGTDTQYF.

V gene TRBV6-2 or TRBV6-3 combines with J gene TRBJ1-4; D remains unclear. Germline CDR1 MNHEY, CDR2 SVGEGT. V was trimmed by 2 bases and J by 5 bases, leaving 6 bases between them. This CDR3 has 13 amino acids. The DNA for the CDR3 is TGTGCCAGCAGTTACAGGCAGAATGAAAAACTGTTTTTT. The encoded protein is CASSYRQNEKLFF.

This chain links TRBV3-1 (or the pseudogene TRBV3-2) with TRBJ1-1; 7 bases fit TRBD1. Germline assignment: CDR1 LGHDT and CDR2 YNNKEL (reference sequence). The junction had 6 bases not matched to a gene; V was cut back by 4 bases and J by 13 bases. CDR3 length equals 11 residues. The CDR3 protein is CASSRTGAVFF. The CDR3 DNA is TGTGCCAGCAGCCGTACAGGGGCGGTTTTCTTT.

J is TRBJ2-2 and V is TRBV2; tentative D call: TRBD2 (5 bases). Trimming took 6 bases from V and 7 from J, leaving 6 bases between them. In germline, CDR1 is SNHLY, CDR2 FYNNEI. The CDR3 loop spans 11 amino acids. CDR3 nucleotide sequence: TGTGCCAGCAGGCGGGTCGGGGAGCTGTTTTTT. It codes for CASRRVGELFF.

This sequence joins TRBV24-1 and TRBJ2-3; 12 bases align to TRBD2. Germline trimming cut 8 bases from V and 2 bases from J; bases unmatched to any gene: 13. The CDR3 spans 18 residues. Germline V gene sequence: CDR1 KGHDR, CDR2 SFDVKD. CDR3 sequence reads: CATMIRTSGAQITDTQYF. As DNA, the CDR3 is TGTGCCACCATGATTCGGACTAGCGGGGCCCAAATCACAGATACGCAGTATTTT.

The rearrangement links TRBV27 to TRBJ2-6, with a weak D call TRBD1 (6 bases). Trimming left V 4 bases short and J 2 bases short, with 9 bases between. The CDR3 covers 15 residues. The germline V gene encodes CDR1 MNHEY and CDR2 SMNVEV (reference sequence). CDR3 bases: TGTGCCAGCAGTTACAGGGTCACTGGGGCCAACGTCCTGACTTTC. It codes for CASSYRVTGANVLTF.

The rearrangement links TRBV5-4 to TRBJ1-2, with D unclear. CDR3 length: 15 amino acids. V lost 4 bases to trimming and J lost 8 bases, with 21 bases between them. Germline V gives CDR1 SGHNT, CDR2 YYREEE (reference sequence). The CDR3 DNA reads TGTGCCAGCAGCCAGTCGATGGACCTTCCTCGGGGCTACACCTTC. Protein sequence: CASSQSMDLPRGYTF.

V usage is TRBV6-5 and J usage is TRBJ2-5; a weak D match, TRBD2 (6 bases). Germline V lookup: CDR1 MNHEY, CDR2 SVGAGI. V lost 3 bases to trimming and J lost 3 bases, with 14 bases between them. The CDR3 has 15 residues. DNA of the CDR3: TGTGCCAGCAGTTATCTCCGCGGGAACAAAGAGACCCAGTACTTC. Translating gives CASSYLRGNKETQYF.

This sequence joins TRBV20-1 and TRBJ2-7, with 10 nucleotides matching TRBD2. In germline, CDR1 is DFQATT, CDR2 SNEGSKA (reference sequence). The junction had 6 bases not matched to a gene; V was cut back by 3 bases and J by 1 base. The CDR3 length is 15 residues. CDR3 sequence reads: CSASPATSGSYEQYF. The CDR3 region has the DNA TGCAGTGCTAGTCCCGCGACTAGCGGGTCCTACGAGCAGTACTTC.

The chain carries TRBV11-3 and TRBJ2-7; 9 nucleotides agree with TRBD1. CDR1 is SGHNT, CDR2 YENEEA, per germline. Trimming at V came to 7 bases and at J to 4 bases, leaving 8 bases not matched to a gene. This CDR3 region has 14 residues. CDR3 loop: CASKLRGQGYEQYF. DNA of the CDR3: TGTGCCAGCAAGCTTCGGGGACAGGGATACGAGCAGTACTTC.

CDR3 in DNA: TGTGCCAGCAGTTTATTCAGCACAGATACGCAGTATTTT. Encoded protein: CASSLFSTDTQYF. The chain has TRBV12-3 or TRBV12-4 and TRBJ2-3; D is unresolved. V was cut by 2 bases and J by 0 bases, with 3 bases left in between. CDR3 length equals 13 residues.

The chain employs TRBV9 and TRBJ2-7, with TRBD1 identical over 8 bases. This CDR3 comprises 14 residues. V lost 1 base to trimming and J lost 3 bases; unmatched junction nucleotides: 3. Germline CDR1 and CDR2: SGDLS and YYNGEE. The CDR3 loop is CASSVSTGGYEQYF. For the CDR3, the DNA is TGTGCCAGCAGCGTAAGCACAGGGGGCTACGAGCAGTACTTC.

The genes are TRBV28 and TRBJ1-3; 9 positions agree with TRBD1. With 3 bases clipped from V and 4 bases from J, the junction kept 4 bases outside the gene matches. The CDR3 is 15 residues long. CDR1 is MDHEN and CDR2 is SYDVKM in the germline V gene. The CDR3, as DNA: TGTGCCAGCAGTTTTGGGGACAGGGAAGGAAACACCATATATTTT. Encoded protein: CASSFGDREGNTIYF.

CDR3 nucleotides: TGCGCCAGCCAAAGGGGAATTTCGGCTGAAGCTTTCTTT. Its protein product is CASQRGISAEAFF. This rearrangement joins TRBV23-1 to TRBJ1-1, with D possibly being TRBD1 (5 bases). TRBV23-1 is an ORF; its function is uncertain. The CDR3 extends over 13 amino acids. Trimming cost V 8 bases and J 6 bases, with 16 bases left between them.

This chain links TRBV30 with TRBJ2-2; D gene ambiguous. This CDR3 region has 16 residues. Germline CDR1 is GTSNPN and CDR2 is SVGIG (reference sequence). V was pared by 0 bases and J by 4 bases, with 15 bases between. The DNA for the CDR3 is TGTGCCTGGAGTGTAAATCCCACCCGGAGCACCGGGGAGCTGTTTTTT. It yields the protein CAWSVNPTRSTGELFF.

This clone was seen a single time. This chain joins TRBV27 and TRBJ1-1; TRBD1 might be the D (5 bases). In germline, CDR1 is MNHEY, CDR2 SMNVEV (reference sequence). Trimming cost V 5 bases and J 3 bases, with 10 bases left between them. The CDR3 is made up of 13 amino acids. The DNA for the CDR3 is TGTGCCAGCAGTCAGTACAGGTACACTGAAGCTTTCTTT. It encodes CASSQYRYTEAFF.

DNA for the CDR3: TGTGCCAGTAGTATGAATGGGATTTATCAGCCCCAGCATTTT. Translation gives CASSMNGIYQPQHF. The rearrangement joins TRBV19 to TRBJ1-5; D is undetermined. Germline values: CDR1 LNHDA, CDR2 SQIVND (reference sequence). The CDR3 consists of 14 residues. Trimming shortened V by 3 bases and J by 5 bases, and 11 bases separated the two germline ends.

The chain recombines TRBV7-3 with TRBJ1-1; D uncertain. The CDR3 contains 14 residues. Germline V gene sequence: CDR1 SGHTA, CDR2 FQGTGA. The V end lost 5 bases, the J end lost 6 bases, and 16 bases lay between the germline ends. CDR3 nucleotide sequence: TGTGCCAGCAGCCCCCAGCCAGGTATGTCTGAAGCTTTCTTT. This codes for CASSPQPGMSEAFF.

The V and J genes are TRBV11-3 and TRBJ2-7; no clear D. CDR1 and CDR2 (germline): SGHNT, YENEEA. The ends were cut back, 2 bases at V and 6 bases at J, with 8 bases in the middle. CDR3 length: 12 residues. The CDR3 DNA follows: TGTGCCAGCAGCTTAACGGAGAGCGAGCAGTACTTC. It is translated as CASSLTESEQYF.

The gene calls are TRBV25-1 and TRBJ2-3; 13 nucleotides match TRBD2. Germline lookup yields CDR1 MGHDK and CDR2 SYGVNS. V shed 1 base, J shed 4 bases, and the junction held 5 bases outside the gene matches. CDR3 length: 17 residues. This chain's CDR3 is CASSEFTSGRVADTQYF. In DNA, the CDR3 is TGTGCCAGCAGTGAATTCACTAGCGGGAGGGTAGCAGATACGCAGTATTTT.

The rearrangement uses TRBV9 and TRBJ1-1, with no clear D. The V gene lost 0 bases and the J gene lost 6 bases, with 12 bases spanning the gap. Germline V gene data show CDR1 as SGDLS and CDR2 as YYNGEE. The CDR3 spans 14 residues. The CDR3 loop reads CASSVVIGDAEAFF. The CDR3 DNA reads TGTGCCAGCAGCGTAGTGATCGGTGACGCTGAAGCTTTCTTT.

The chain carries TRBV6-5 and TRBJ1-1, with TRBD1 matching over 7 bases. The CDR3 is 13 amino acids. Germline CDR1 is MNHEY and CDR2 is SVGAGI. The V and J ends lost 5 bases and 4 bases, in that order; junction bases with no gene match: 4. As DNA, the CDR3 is TGTGCCAGCAGTAGAGGACAGGTCACTGAAGCTTTCTTT. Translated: CASSRGQVTEAFF.